The 6 T cell receptor beta chains below all came from one sample that was sequenced in a study of shared clonotypes between healthy human individuals. Sequenced by immunoSEQ multiplex PCR; TCRdb stores in-frame clones only, minus some. The sample has 1.6 million or so clones; approximately 98.5% are singletons. What was sequenced was naive CD4+ T cells sorted from blood. Subset given: CD45RA+ positively selected. The receptors were sampled from a young man in good health.

The J gene is TRBJ2-5, the V gene TRBV5-1, with no clear D. The CDR3 has 12 amino acids. Trimming took off 5 bases at V and 4 bases at J, with 9 bases between the two ends. CDR1 and CDR2 (germline): SGHRS, YFSETQ. The CDR3, as DNA: TGCGCCAGCAGGCCGGAGACAGAGACCCAGTACTTC. Translation gives CASRPETETQYF. The full variable domain, with the rest looked up from reference TRBV5-1 and TRBJ2-5, is KAGVTQTPRYLIKTRGQQVTLSCSPISGHRSVSWYQQTPGQGLQFLFEYFSETQRNKGNFPGRFSGRQFSNSRSEMNVSTLELGDSALYLCASRPETETQYFGPGTRLLVL.

The chain recombines TRBV11-3 with TRBJ2-3; D is ambiguous. The CDR3 has 15 amino acids. V was cut by 4 bases and J by 2 bases, with 13 bases left in between. Germline V gene lookup returns CDR1 SGHNT and CDR2 YENEEA. CDR3 protein: CASSSRHSNTDTQYF. As DNA, the CDR3 is TGTGCCAGCAGCTCCCGGCATTCCAACACAGATACGCAGTATTTT.

The sample holds one count of this clone. The chain is built from TRBV28 and TRBJ2-4, with D possibly matching TRBD1 (5 bases). Trimming pared 6 bases from V and 7 bases from J, leaving 10 bases between. The germline V gene encodes CDR1 MDHEN and CDR2 SYDVKM. The CDR3 sequence is 12 residues long. The CDR3 spells CASRSTVNIQYF. The CDR3 coding sequence is TGTGCCAGCAGGTCGACAGTGAACATTCAGTACTTC.

The chain links TRBV25-1 to TRBJ2-7; 7 nucleotides match TRBD1. Trimming took 6 bases from V and 3 from J; bases not matched to a gene: 8. CDR1 and CDR2 (germline): MGHDK, SYGVNS. This CDR3 has 14 residues. In DNA form, the CDR3 reads TGTGCCAGCAGCCGACAGGGTCAGGGCTACGAGCAGTACTTC. This gives the protein CASSRQGQGYEQYF.

The chain employs TRBV28 and TRBJ2-1, with TRBD2 matching over 15 bases. Trimming took 3 bases from V and 4 from J; bases not matched to a gene: 7. Germline CDR1 and CDR2: MDHEN and SYDVKM. The CDR3 runs to 18 residues. CDR3 sequence reads: CASSFRTSGRALYNEQFF. CDR3 bases: TGTGCCAGCAGTTTTCGGACTAGCGGGAGGGCTTTGTACAATGAGCAGTTCTTC.

The genes are TRBV4-1 and TRBJ2-5, with 16 bases that match TRBD2. Trimming took 0 bases from V and 1 from J; bases not matched to a gene: 5. The length of the CDR3 is 19 residues. The germline V gene has CDR1 MGHRA and CDR2 YSYEKL. DNA of the CDR3: TGCGCCAGCAGCCAAGATGGGACTAGCGGGAGGGGGGGCCAAGAGACCCAGTACTTC. This encodes CASSQDGTSGRGGQETQYF.